This is a list of T cell receptor beta chains from one sample in a study of OX40 agonist ivuxolimab in advanced cancers. The protocol was immunoSEQ multiplex PCR, while the TCRdb copy is restricted to in-frame clones and leaves out a portion. The top ten clones hold approximately 3.2% of a sample with 55,000 to 70,000 clones, roughly four fifths of them seen once. This specimen consisted of CD4+ or CD8+ T cells sorted from blood, obtained in a trial of the OX40 agonist ivuxolimab. The receptors were sampled from an adult with an advanced solid tumor such as melanoma, head and neck, liver or kidney cancer. Both conserved end residues are part of each CDR3. The D gene is left open where the match is weak. A clone size is listed for some rows: how often the clone was seen (once, few, many), or a class if it is expanded.

TRBJ2-3 NA NA TRBV6-4 TGTGCCAGCAGTGACACAGGGTTGGGCACAGATACGCAGTATTTT CASSDTGLGTDTQYF
TRBJ2-5 NA TRBD2 TRBV9 TGTGCCAGCAGCGTAGTAGCGGGGGGGCTAGAGACCCAGTACTTC CASSVVAGGLETQYF
TRBJ1-2 NA NA TRBV29-1 TGCAGCGTTTACAGATTTCTTGATGGCTACACCTTC CSVYRFLDGYTF
TRBJ1-2 many TRBD1 TRBV6-5 TGTGCCAGCAGCCAAGGACAGGGGGCGTTTGGCTACACCTTC CASSQGQGAFGYTF
TRBJ2-5 NA NA TRBV7-3 TGTGCCAGCAGCCCCGGTGGCAGGTACCAAGAGACCCAGTACTTC CASSPGGRYQETQYF
TRBJ2-1 NA TRBD1 TRBV2 TGTGCCAGTAGACAGGGGGTGAAGCAGTTCTTC CASRQGVKQFF
TRBJ1-2 NA NA TRBV4-2 TGTGCCAGCAGCCAAGAAGGTTCTAGGGCCGCTAACTATGGCTACACCTTC CASSQEGSRAANYGYTF
TRBJ2-7 few NA TRBV15 TGTGCCACCAGCAAGTTGTCGGGGGCAGTCTACGAGCAGTACTTC CATSKLSGAVYEQYF
TRBJ1-6 NA NA TRBV27 TGTGCCAGCAGTCCATGGACAGACATTAATTCACCCCTCCACTTT CASSPWTDINSPLHF
TRBJ2-3 NA NA TRBV18 TGTGCCAGCTCACCCGCCCCGGATACGCAGTATTTT CASSPAPDTQYF
TRBJ1-1 NA TRBD1 TRBV5-4 TGTGCCAGCAGCATCCAGGGGGCGACTGAAGCTTTCTTT CASSIQGATEAFF
TRBJ1-2 NA NA TRBV9 TGTGCCAGCAGCACTCGGGACCTCAGGAGTGGCTACACCTTC CASSTRDLRSGYTF
TRBJ2-7 NA TRBD2 TRBV7-2 TGTGCCAGCAGCCCTCCGGGACTAGTTTTGGGCGAGCAGTACTTC CASSPPGLVLGEQYF
TRBJ1-3 NA TRBD1 TRBV7-7 TGTGCTAGCACACCCGGGGGGACAGGGGAAACTAGAAACACCATATATTTT CASTPGGTGETRNTIYF
TRBJ1-6 NA NA TRBV6-6 TGTGCCAGCAGTTACCGACACGAAACACCCCTCCACTTT CASSYRHETPLHF
TRBJ1-5 NA NA TRBV5-3 TGTGCCAGAAGCCTGACAGGTGATCAGCCCCAGCATTTT CARSLTGDQPQHF
TRBJ1-5 NA NA TRBV5-6 TGTGCCAGTCAAGTGGCGGGGGTACAGCCCCAGCATTTT CASQVAGVQPQHF
TRBJ1-5 few TRBD1 TRBV7-8 TGTGCCAGCAGCTTAATGGACAGGAATAGCAATCAGCCCCAGCATTTT CASSLMDRNSNQPQHF
TRBJ1-2 NA NA TRBV6-1 TGTGCCAGCAGTGGACAGGTGCCCTATGGCTACACCTTC CASSGQVPYGYTF
TRBJ1-1 NA NA TRBV5-1 TGCGCCAGCAGCCCGAGGGAGGGTGGGAACACTGAAGCTTTCTTT CASSPREGGNTEAFF
TRBJ2-5 NA NA TRBV18 TGTGCCTCAGTGCGAGGGGATGGGATAGAGACCCAGTACTTC CASVRGDGIETQYF
TRBJ1-2 NA NA TRBV15 TGTGCCACCAGCAGAGATGGGCAGGCGGGAGGCTACACCTTC CATSRDGQAGGYTF
TRBJ2-5 NA TRBD1 TRBV7-9 TGTGCCAGCAGCCGGGGCGACAGGGATGGAGAGACCCAGTACTTC CASSRGDRDGETQYF
TRBJ1-5 NA TRBD1 TRBV30 TGTGCCTGGAGTACGACAGGGGGCAGGCAGCCCCAGCATTTT CAWSTTGGRQPQHF
TRBJ1-4 NA TRBD1 TRBV6-1 TGTGCCAGCAGTGAGTCCACCCAAGGGACAGCCGCTAATGAAAAACTGTTTTTT CASSESTQGTAANEKLFF
TRBJ2-5 few NA TRBV18 TGTGCCAGCTCACCACGGTACGAGGAGACCCAGTACTTC CASSPRYEETQYF
TRBJ1-5 NA NA TRBV2 TGTGCCAGCAGTGATTCCGGTCATCAGCCCCAGCATTTT CASSDSGHQPQHF
TRBJ2-5 NA NA TRBV9 TGTGCCAGCAGCCCAACAACTCAAGAGACCCAGTACTTC CASSPTTQETQYF
TRBJ2-3 NA NA TRBV4-3 TGCGCCAGCAGCCAAGAGGTAAACATCCCCACAGATACGCAGTATTTT CASSQEVNIPTDTQYF
TRBJ2-2 NA NA TRBV6-5 TGTGCCAGCAGTTATACCTATGTGGGTCAGGCCGGGGAGCTGTTTTTT CASSYTYVGQAGELFF
TRBJ1-2 NA NA TRBV6-5 TGTGCCAGCAGTTCTAGACAGGTTTCGACTAACTATGGCTACACCTTC CASSSRQVSTNYGYTF
TRBJ1-2 few TRBD1 TRBV5-1 TGCGCCAGCAGCACGGGACAGGCGGAATATGGCTACACCTTC CASSTGQAEYGYTF
TRBJ2-1 few NA TRBV5-6 TGTGCCAGCAGCTTTATGGAGGGCTACAATGAGCAGTTCTTC CASSFMEGYNEQFF
TRBJ2-7 NA NA TRBV5-1 TGCGCCAGCAGCCCACCAACGGGACTGCGGAACGAGCAGTACTTC CASSPPTGLRNEQYF
TRBJ1-1 NA NA TRBV11-3 TGTGCCACCGCGCTGGAGACAGCGAACACTGAAGCTTTCTTT CATALETANTEAFF
TRBJ1-1 NA NA TRBV6-5 TGTGCCAGCAGTTACAGGGAGGTGAACACTGAAGCTTTCTTT CASSYREVNTEAFF
TRBJ2-5 NA NA TRBV2 TGTGCCAGCAGTGGACGGATGCAAGAGACCCAGTACTTC CASSGRMQETQYF
TRBJ2-7 few NA TRBV6-5 TGTGCCAGCAGCCCTACCTTTACTACCTACGAGCAGTACTTC CASSPTFTTYEQYF
TRBJ2-5 NA TRBD2 TRBV5-1 TGCGCCAGCACCCCTAGCGGGGGGGCCTTCGAGACCCAGTACTTC CASTPSGGAFETQYF
TRBJ2-7 NA NA TRBV5-4 TGTGCCAGCAGCCGTAGGGGGGGCCTAACCTACGAGCAGTACTTC CASSRRGGLTYEQYF
TRBJ2-3 NA TRBD2 TRBV18 TGTGCCAGCTCCCCGGGACTAGCGGGGACAGATACGCAGTATTTT CASSPGLAGTDTQYF
TRBJ2-7 few TRBD1 TRBV28 TGTGCCAGCACTTTAACCGGACAGGGAGCCTACGAGCAGTACTTC CASTLTGQGAYEQYF
TRBJ2-3 NA TRBD1 TRBV6-6 TGTGCCAGCAGGGGGACAGGGTCGGATACGCAGTATTTT CASRGTGSDTQYF
TRBJ2-5 NA TRBD2 TRBV7-7 TGTGCTAGCAGCTCTGGAGTGCCGGGACTAGCGGGGGAAGAGACCCAGTACTTC CASSSGVPGLAGEETQYF
TRBJ2-6 NA NA TRBV19 TGTGCGGCAGGGACATCTGGGGCCAACGTCCTGACTTTC CAAGTSGANVLTF
TRBJ2-3 NA TRBD2 TRBV6-1 TGTGCCAGCAGTGAACAGACTAGCGGCCAGGATACGCAGTATTTT CASSEQTSGQDTQYF
TRBJ1-2 NA NA TRBV6-6 TGTGCCAGCAGTCCAACCGGGACGGGGAACTATGGCTACACCTTC CASSPTGTGNYGYTF
TRBJ2-1 NA NA TRBV7-9 TGTGCCAGCAGCCCCTTTGATGAGCAGTTCTTC CASSPFDEQFF
TRBJ2-2 once TRBD1 TRBV28 TGTGCCAGCAGGTGGACAGGGAGGACCGGGGAGCTGTTTTTT CASRWTGRTGELFF
TRBJ1-1 NA NA TRBV4-1 TGCGCCAGCAGCCAAGATCTGGCAGCAACTTTGAACACTGAAGCTTTCTTT CASSQDLAATLNTEAFF
TRBJ2-7 NA NA TRBV2 TGTGCCAGCAGGCCATCCTCCTACGAGCAGTACTTC CASRPSSYEQYF
TRBJ2-5 once NA TRBV7-9 TGTGCCAGCAGCTTATCAGGCCAAGAGACCCAGTACTTC CASSLSGQETQYF
TRBJ1-3 NA NA TRBV5-8 TGTGCCAGCAGCTTGGGGGTCGGGGGAAACACCATATATTTT CASSLGVGGNTIYF